This is a list of T cell receptor beta chains from one sample in a study of chemoradiotherapy in HPV16-positive cancers. TCRdb keeps only in-frame clones here, not all; method: immunoSEQ multiplex PCR. Here the sample spans about 6,200 clones, 65% to 90% being singletons. This sample comprised tumor tissue, obtained from a patient who underwent chemoradiotherapy. The receptors shown here come from a human donor with HPV-associated anogenital cancer. Both conserved end residues are part of each CDR3. A D gene is named only where the DNA matches it firmly. Where a row states a size, it is once, few, many or the class of an expanded clone; other rows omit it.

TRBJ2-2 - TRBV30 - CAWSGRQGKGSGELFF TGTGCCTGGAGTGGGAGGCAGGGAAAGGGTAGTGGGGAGCTGTTTTTT
TRBJ1-5 TRBD1 TRBV5-1 once CASRTGINQPQHF TGCGCCAGCAGGACAGGGATCAATCAGCCCCAGCATTTT
TRBJ2-3 - TRBV2 - CASKEFRTDTQYF TGTGCCAGCAAGGAGTTTCGCACAGATACGCAGTATTTT
TRBJ2-2 - TRBV5-8 - CASSSGLSTGELFF TGTGCCAGCAGCTCCGGACTGAGCACCGGGGAGCTGTTTTTT
TRBJ2-1 - TRBV27 - CASSLSSHNEQFF TGTGCCAGCAGTTTATCTTCCCACAATGAGCAGTTCTTC
TRBJ1-4 - TRBV28 - CASSAGAGGEKLFF TGTGCCAGCAGTGCGGGGGCAGGCGGGGAAAAACTGTTTTTT
TRBJ1-3 - TRBV5-4 once CASSFGQGNTIYF TGTGCCAGCAGCTTCGGACAGGGAAACACCATATATTTT
TRBJ2-3 - TRBV5-4 - CASSSAGMADTQYF TGTGCCAGCAGCTCCGCTGGTATGGCAGATACGCAGTATTTT
TRBJ1-2 TRBD1 TRBV18 - CASSPPGGWDYGYTF TGTGCCAGCTCACCACCAGGGGGCTGGGACTATGGCTACACCTTC
TRBJ1-5 - TRBV28 once CASSTEYDNNQPQHF TGTGCCAGCAGCACCGAATATGATAACAATCAGCCCCAGCATTTT
TRBJ1-2 TRBD1 TRBV18 - CASSPPGTGSYGYTF TGTGCCAGCTCACCGCCCGGGACAGGGTCTTATGGCTACACCTTC
TRBJ1-1 TRBD1 TRBV12-5 - CASGPQTGRISHIEAFF TGTGCTAGTGGTCCCCAGACAGGGCGAATCTCTCACATTGAAGCTTTCTTT
TRBJ1-5 TRBD1 TRBV6-1 - CASRGDRHSNQPQHF TGTGCCAGCAGGGGGGACAGGCATAGCAATCAGCCCCAGCATTTT
TRBJ2-7 - TRBV27 few CASSLSGYEQYF TGTGCCAGCAGTTTATCAGGGTACGAGCAGTACTTC
TRBJ1-1 - TRBV15 - CATSRDRKGNTEAFF TGTGCCACCAGCAGAGATCGGAAGGGAAACACTGAAGCTTTCTTT
TRBJ1-5 - TRBV7-2 - CASSRGGGNQPQHF TGTGCCAGCAGCCGCGGGGGGGGCAATCAGCCCCAGCATTTT
TRBJ2-1 TRBD2 TRBV19 once CASSIGGLAGNEQFF TGTGCCAGTAGTATTGGTGGACTAGCTGGGAATGAGCAGTTCTTC
TRBJ2-1 TRBD1 TRBV4-2 - CASSTLGQGAWDEQFF TGTGCCAGCAGCACCCTTGGACAGGGGGCTTGGGATGAGCAGTTCTTC
TRBJ2-1 TRBD1 TRBV5-1 - CASSLQGPGYDEQFF TGCGCCAGCAGCTTACAGGGGCCGGGATATGATGAGCAGTTCTTC
TRBJ2-7 - TRBV5-5 - CASRRDFQSSYEQYF TGTGCCAGCAGGCGGGACTTTCAGAGCTCCTACGAGCAGTACTTC
TRBJ1-5 TRBD1 TRBV6-1 - CASSQTGGRQPQHF TGTGCCAGCAGTCAGACAGGGGGCAGGCAGCCCCAGCATTTT
TRBJ2-1 TRBD1 TRBV27 - CASRYRQGARDEQFF TGTGCCAGCAGATATAGACAGGGGGCGCGGGATGAGCAGTTCTTC
TRBJ1-2 - TRBV4-1 - CASSPPDLSNYGYTF TGCGCCAGCAGCCCCCCCGACCTATCCAACTATGGCTACACCTTC
TRBJ1-1 - TRBV13 - CASSLGGGDTEAFF TGTGCCAGCAGCTTAGGAGGAGGAGACACTGAAGCTTTCTTT
TRBJ2-5 TRBD2 TRBV9 - CASSVRAGDQETQYF TGTGCCAGCAGCGTACGAGCGGGGGACCAAGAGACCCAGTACTTC
TRBJ1-1 - TRBV7-3 - CASSQGGTEAFF TGTGCCAGCAGCCAGGGCGGCACTGAAGCTTTCTTT
TRBJ2-3 TRBD2 TRBV11-2 - CASSSGLAGPTDTQYF TGTGCCAGCAGCTCGGGACTAGCGGGGCCCACAGATACGCAGTATTTT
TRBJ1-2 - TRBV7-5 - CVRSLARAIYGYTF TGTGTCAGAAGCTTAGCGAGGGCAATCTATGGCTACACCTTC
TRBJ2-1 TRBD2 TRBV5-1 - CASRRLADHNEQFF TGCGCCAGCAGGAGACTAGCGGACCACAATGAGCAGTTCTTC
TRBJ2-7 TRBD1 TRBV28 once CASSRTLTGHYEQYF TGTGCCAGCAGTCGGACTTTGACAGGGCACTACGAGCAGTACTTC
TRBJ1-4 TRBD1 TRBV9 - CASSLGGFATNEKLFF TGTGCCAGCAGCCTAGGGGGCTTTGCAACTAATGAAAAACTGTTTTTT
TRBJ1-2 - TRBV27 - CASSPLGANYGYTF TGTGCCAGCAGTCCCCTCGGGGCTAACTATGGCTACACCTTC
TRBJ2-7 - TRBV7-9 - CASSLAATIPSYEQYF TGTGCCAGCAGCTTAGCGGCTACCATCCCTTCCTACGAGCAGTACTTC